These T cell receptor beta chains were read from a single sample in a study of T-cell memory formation after mild COVID-19. TCRdb reanalysed the 5' RACE reads using MiXCR and keeps one entry per CDR3 protein. This sample has a few hundred thousand distinct CDR3 sequences, with roughly 20% found just once. Source material: PBMCs or a T cell subset sorted from them (not recorded which). Receptors were obtained from an adult woman who had mild COVID-19 (a few samples of this study predate the infection). Cell type and time point are not known. Each CDR3 is given with its conserved first and last residue. The D gene is left open where the match is weak. Some rows have no size entry. The others give once, few or many, or a class for an expanded clone.

clone_size,d_call,j_call,v_call,cdr3_length,cdr3_nt,cdr3_aa
.,.,TRBJ2-3,TRBV7-6,15,TGTGCCAGCAGCCCCACCGGGTGGGGCACAGATACGCAGTATTTT,CASSPTGWGTDTQYF
.,TRBD1,TRBJ2-7,TRBV7-6,15,TGTGCCAGCAGCTCGACCGGACAGGGGTTATCCGAGCAGTACTTC,CASSSTGQGLSEQYF
few,.,TRBJ2-7,TRBV4-3,17,TGCGCCAGCAGCGCGCGACGGGGGGGGACAGGGTCCTACGAGCAGTACTTC,CASSARRGGTGSYEQYF
many,.,TRBJ2-2,TRBV5-8,13,TGTGCCAGCAGCTTGGGGTTTACCGGGGAGCTGTTTTTT,CASSLGFTGELFF
few,TRBD1,TRBJ1-6,TRBV7-8,15,TGTGCCAGCAGCCCAGTGGACAGGAGGAATTCACCCCTCCACTTT,CASSPVDRRNSPLHF
few,.,TRBJ2-5,TRBV7-9,17,TGTGCCAGCAGCTTAGCCGCGGGCAGGACCTACCAAGAGACCCAGTACTTC,CASSLAAGRTYQETQYF
few,TRBD2,TRBJ2-3,TRBV12-3/TRBV12-4,15,TGTGCCACCCGGACAGCTCGGGGGGGGACAGATACGCAGTATTTT,CATRTARGGTDTQYF
few,.,TRBJ2-2,TRBV19,16,TGTGCCAGTAAACGCTCCCCCCAGGGGCACACCGGGGAGCTGTTTTTT,CASKRSPQGHTGELFF
.,TRBD2,TRBJ2-3,TRBV5-1,18,TGCGCCAGCAGCTTCGGGTTTCCATCCACTAGCGGGGGGAATACGCAGTATTTT,CASSFGFPSTSGGNTQYF
few,.,TRBJ1-2,TRBV27,15,TGTGCCAGCAGTTCTCTCGTGGGGGCTAACTATGGCTACACCTTC,CASSSLVGANYGYTF
.,.,TRBJ2-7,TRBV12-3/TRBV12-4,15,TGTGCCAGCAGTTTGCAGGGGTTGAGCTCCTACGAGCAGTACTTC,CASSLQGLSSYEQYF
few,.,TRBJ2-5,TRBV7-9,15,TGTGCCAGCAGCTTAGACCTCAGTGTTGGAGAGACCCAGTACTTC,CASSLDLSVGETQYF
few,.,TRBJ1-3,TRBV5-5,15,TGTGCCAGCAGCTTGGACTACAGCTCTGGAAACACCATATATTTT,CASSLDYSSGNTIYF
.,.,TRBJ2-7,TRBV6-5,12,TGTGCCAGCAGTACAGCAGGGTACGAGCAGTACTTC,CASSTAGYEQYF
.,.,TRBJ1-1,TRBV5-1,16,TGCGCCAGCAGCTTCTCACCACAGGGTGCTGACACTGAAGCTTTCTTT,CASSFSPQGADTEAFF
.,TRBD2,TRBJ2-7,TRBV11-1,17,TGTGCCAGCAGCTTACAAGGGAGCGGGAGAGACACGTACGAGCAGTACTTC,CASSLQGSGRDTYEQYF
few,.,TRBJ2-7,TRBV7-9,16,TGTGCCAGCAGGGCCCCTCGGGACATGGGGCCTTACGAGCAGTACTTC,CASRAPRDMGPYEQYF
few,.,TRBJ1-1,TRBV12-3/TRBV12-4,13,TGTGCCAGCAGTTACAGGTGGGGGACTGAAGCTTTCTTT,CASSYRWGTEAFF
.,.,TRBJ2-2,TRBV9,14,TGTGCCAGCAGCGTAGAACTCTACACCGGGGAGCTGTTTTTT,CASSVELYTGELFF
.,.,TRBJ2-5,TRBV9,15,TGTGCCAGCAGCGTAGGGGGACGGACTCAAGAGACCCAGTACTTC,CASSVGGRTQETQYF
.,TRBD1,TRBJ1-4,TRBV7-2,15,TGTGCCAGCAGCTTAGGCGGGACAGGGCTCGAAAAACTGTTTTTT,CASSLGGTGLEKLFF
few,TRBD2,TRBJ2-7,TRBV29-1,14,TGCAGCGTTGTGGGCGGGAGTCACTCCTACGAGCAGTACTTC,CSVVGGSHSYEQYF
.,.,TRBJ2-7,TRBV30,13,TGTGCCTGGAGTGGACTGGGGTCCTACGAGCAGTACTTC,CAWSGLGSYEQYF
.,.,TRBJ2-6,TRBV5-5,18,TGTGCCAGCAGCTCCCCCCCGGGGAAAATTTCTGGGGCCAACGTCCTGACTTTC,CASSSPPGKISGANVLTF
.,.,TRBJ2-1,TRBV7-2,12,TGTGCCAGCAGCCAGACAGGCGGCGAGCAGTTCTTC,CASSQTGGEQFF
.,TRBD2,TRBJ2-3,TRBV7-7,17,TGTGCTAGCAGCTTAGGTCTAGCGGGAGGATCAAAAGATACGCAGTATTTT,CASSLGLAGGSKDTQYF
.,.,TRBJ2-5,TRBV6-6,17,TGTGCCAGCAGTTACGCATCCGGGACCTCGGGGTCAGAGACCCAGTACTTC,CASSYASGTSGSETQYF
few,TRBD1,TRBJ2-1,TRBV15,16,TGTGCCACCAGCCAGCGGACAGGCCTATCCTACAATGAGCAGTTCTTC,CATSQRTGLSYNEQFF
few,.,TRBJ1-6,TRBV5-1,14,TGCGCCAGCAGCTTGGCTGGGGGCCCGACACCCCTCCACTTT,CASSLAGGPTPLHF
few,.,TRBJ2-3,TRBV29-1,14,TGCAGCGTTGATAACAGGGATAGCACAGATACGCAGTATTTT,CSVDNRDSTDTQYF
few,TRBD1,TRBJ2-7,TRBV25-1,15,TGTGCCAGCAGCGGTAATACAGGGGGCGGCTACGAGCAGTACTTC,CASSGNTGGGYEQYF
.,TRBD1,TRBJ2-7,TRBV2,13,TGTGCCAGCAGTAGGGACAGAATCTACGAGCAGTACTTC,CASSRDRIYEQYF
few,TRBD1,TRBJ1-2,TRBV12-3/TRBV12-4,16,TGTGCCAGCAGTTTAAAAGGAACAGGGGGCCTCGGTGGCTACACCTTC,CASSLKGTGGLGGYTF
.,.,TRBJ2-7,TRBV5-1,15,TGCGCCAGCAGCTTGGCGGCAGGGCCGTCCTACGAGCAGTACTTC,CASSLAAGPSYEQYF
many,.,TRBJ1-1,TRBV7-9,13,TGTGCCAGCAGCTTAGAAGGGTGGACTGAAGCTTTCTTT,CASSLEGWTEAFF
.,.,TRBJ2-5,TRBV7-6,15,TGTGCCAGCAGTTTGACTGGGGCTGGAACAGAGACCCAGTACTTC,CASSLTGAGTETQYF
many,.,TRBJ2-5,TRBV7-9,17,TGTGCCAGCAGCTTAGGCCGCGGGGCAGGGAAGTCGGAGACCCAGTACTTC,CASSLGRGAGKSETQYF
.,.,TRBJ1-1,TRBV30,15,TGTGCCTGGACCTGGAGGGGGACTATGAACACTGAAGCTTTCTTT,CAWTWRGTMNTEAFF
few,.,TRBJ2-7,TRBV7-9,14,TGTGCCAGCAGCTTACCCCAGGGTAAGGGGGTGCAGTACTTC,CASSLPQGKGVQYF
.,.,TRBJ2-7,TRBV12-3/TRBV12-4,10,TGTGCCAGCAGTCCGCTCGAGCAGTACTTC,CASSPLEQYF
.,TRBD1,TRBJ2-5,TRBV11-2,16,TGTGCCAGCAGCTTAGAGGGGACAGGAGGCGGTGAGACCCAGTACTTC,CASSLEGTGGGETQYF
.,.,TRBJ2-5,TRBV7-8,16,TGTGCCAGCAGCGCACCCGGTAGGACTAAGCAAGAGACCCAGTACTTC,CASSAPGRTKQETQYF
.,.,TRBJ1-1,TRBV5-1,13,TGCGCCAGCAGCTTGGAGGGGTCAATTGAAGCTTTCTTT,CASSLEGSIEAFF
.,TRBD1,TRBJ2-3,TRBV7-2,16,TGTGCCAGCAGCTTAGTGGGGACAGGGGGCCCAGATACGCAGTATTTT,CASSLVGTGGPDTQYF
.,.,TRBJ2-1,TRBV5-1,15,TGCGCCAGCAGCTTGGTTACTTCTGCTTCCAGTGAGCAGTTCTTC,CASSLVTSASSEQFF
few,TRBD2,TRBJ2-3,TRBV6-5,17,TGTGCCAGCAGCCGGACTAGCGGAGCAGGCCCCACAGATACGCAGTATTTT,CASSRTSGAGPTDTQYF